This T cell receptor (beta chain) was sequenced for a study of cytomegalovirus exposure and HLA in healthy donors. Study overall: An early release of data contained 80 million to 85 million unique TCRs, which came from HLA-typed donors. Study observations and caveats: Later on, a genetic analysis was performed. It linked a missense variant in DCLRE1C with V- and J-gene trimming of TCR beta.

There are a few counts of this clone. The antigen remains undetermined. The CDR3 is made up of 12 amino acids. The primer mix had 60 Vbeta and 13 Jbeta primers. The table came from immunoSEQ multiplex PCR; TCRdb's copy has only in-frame clones and leaves some out. This sample carries some 170,000 clones, roughly 80% of them seen once, and the ten largest clones take about 9.5%. The sample comprised PBMCs. The sequence came from a man aged 18 to 30 in good health and CMV-seropositive. This rearrangement joins TRBV12-2 to TRBJ1-2. TRBV12-2 is a recognized pseudogene. The CDR3 spells CASRFGGGGYTF. CDR3 coding DNA: TGTGCAAGTCGCTTCGGTGGAGGTGGCTACACCTTC.